The TCR beta chain described here comes from a study of cytomegalovirus exposure and HLA in healthy donors. The study ran its PCR with 60 Vbeta and 13 Jbeta primers. Profiled with immunoSEQ multiplex PCR; TCRdb holds only in-frame clones, not every one. The table includes about 62,000 clones, 87% detected once. Between the trimmed V and J ends, which lost 2 bases and 5 bases, there was a span of 9 bases. The CDR3 totals 13 residues. Germline V gene data show CDR1 as GTSNPN and CDR2 as SVGIG (reference sequence). This chain connects TRBV30 to TRBJ1-4, with D tentatively TRBD1 (6 bases). The sequence was obtained from a man in his late teens or twenties in good health and CMV-seronegative. Sequencing was performed on PBMCs. CDR3 in DNA: TGTGCCTGGAGTTTTGGACAGAATGAAAAACTGTTTTTT. Translating gives CAWSFGQNEKLFF.